Included here is one T cell receptor (beta chain) sequence, with context. Data came from immunoSEQ multiplex PCR; TCRdb stores just in-frame clones and leaves some out. Among more than 300,000 clones listed, 80% to 90% were seen once. The treatment is: around 19 received Ad26.COV2.S at low or high dose, single or two shots; about five received placebo; per-sample allocation not given. On day 63 after the first injection, vaccine and placebo recipients gave samples. These data come from a study of Ad26.COV2.S vaccination and SARS-CoV-2 variants. The CDR3 extends over 17 amino acids. Germline V gene sequence: CDR1 MNHNS, CDR2 SASEGT. V trimming: 4 bases; J trimming: 8 bases; junction bases outside the gene matches: 13.

The sequence derives from a person aged 18-60 years who received the Ad26.COV2.S COVID-19 vaccine or a placebo. This sequence joins TRBV6-1 and TRBJ1-4, with 10 bases fitting TRBD1. Sequenced material: peripheral blood, taken in a trial of Ad26.COV2.S vaccine versus placebo. CDR3 DNA sequence: TGTGCCAGCAGTGGCCGGGACAGGGGCCCCCCTTGGGAAAAACTGTTTTTT. Encoded protein: CASSGRDRGPPWEKLFF.